This T cell receptor (beta chain) was profiled in a study of cytomegalovirus exposure and HLA in healthy donors. Of note for this clone: Its specificity is unknown.

Whole-study results and caveats: Sequencing likely generated an artifact that appeared as a cluster of highly shared sequence variants.

PCR involved 60 Vbeta and 13 Jbeta primers. Assay used: immunoSEQ multiplex PCR; TCRdb lists only in-frame clones, some missing. Seen here are fewer than 150,000 clones, about 74% observed once, and the top ten hold about 2.9%. Trimming left V 5 bases short and J 0 bases short, with 8 bases between. In germline, CDR1 is SGHTA, CDR2 FQGNSA. The CDR3 length is 15 residues. Unrecorded immune exposures were likely, despite nominal health at sampling. The receptor was isolated from a man between 35 and 55 years old in good health and CMV-seronegative. The sequencing input was PBMCs. The rearrangement uses TRBV7-2 and TRBJ2-6, with a possible D match to TRBD1 (5 bases). CDR3 bases: TGTGCCAGCAGCGTCGACAGCTCTGGGGCCAACGTCCTGACTTTC. It yields the protein CASSVDSSGANVLTF.